This T cell receptor (beta chain) was identified in a study of cytomegalovirus exposure and HLA in healthy donors. As regards this clone: What it binds is unknown.

Broader study findings: Most TCR sequences were uncommon, yet certain public TCRs appeared in many donors. Accurate prediction of HLA-A and HLA-B alleles (for most subjects) was reportedly achieved from TCR beta sequences.

PCR was performed using 60 Vbeta and 13 Jbeta primers. Sequencing was performed with immunoSEQ multiplex PCR; in TCRdb, only in-frame clones are kept and a portion is missing. This repertoire shows roughly 150,000 clones, around 77% found once; its top ten account for around 1.5%. What was sequenced was PBMCs. This clonotype was sampled from a man aged 35 to 55 in good health and CMV-seronegative.

This CDR3 reads CASSPETSYNEQFF. Written as DNA, the CDR3 is TGCGCCAGCAGCCCGGAGACTAGTTACAATGAGCAGTTCTTC. The rearrangement links TRBV5-1 to TRBJ2-1; a weak D match, TRBD2 (6 bases). Trimming shortened V by 4 bases and J by 4 bases, and 12 bases separated the two germline ends. The CDR3 loop spans 14 amino acids. Germline CDR1 SGHRS, CDR2 YFSETQ.